These 25 T cell receptor beta chains originate from one sample sequenced in a study of Tregs in tolerant kidney transplant recipients. Profiled with immunoSEQ multiplex PCR; TCRdb holds only in-frame clones, not every one. The sample has 92,000 or so clones, more than 90% seen once. Sequenced input: CD8+ T cells from blood. These receptors were taken from a human donor in good health.

There are a few counts of this clone. The V gene is TRBV15, the J gene TRBJ2-3, with D possibly being TRBD1 or TRBD2 (6 bases each). Trimming removed 8 bases from V and 0 bases from J, with 15 bases in between. The CDR3 loop spans 15 amino acids. CDR1 and CDR2 from the germline V gene are LNHNV and YYDKDF (reference sequence). The CDR3 nucleotides are TGTGCCACCTCACGGGGGCTTTCTAGCACAGATACGCAGTATTTT. This codes for CATSRGLSSTDTQYF. Full variable domain (rest looked up from reference TRBV15 and TRBJ2-3): DAMVIQNPRYQVTQFGKPVTLSCSQTLNHNVMYWYQQKSSQAPKLLFHYYDKDFNNEADTPDNFQSRRPNTSFCFLDIRSPGLGDTAMYLCATSRGLSSTDTQYFGPGTRLTVL.

V gene TRBV9 combines with J gene TRBJ1-1; D is uncertain. V lost 2 bases to trimming and J lost 5 bases, with 13 bases between them. The CDR3 length is 14 residues. Germline loops: CDR1 SGDLS, CDR2 YYNGEE. The CDR3 DNA sequence: TGTGCCAGCAGCGTCGGTCTGGCCTCGACTGAAGCTTTCTTT. Residues: CASSVGLASTEAFF. The complete variable domain, with remaining parts taken from reference TRBV9 and TRBJ1-1, reads DSGVTQTPKHLITATGQRVTLRCSPRSGDLSVYWYQQSLDQGLQFLIQYYNGEERAKGNILERFSAQQFPDLHSELNLSSLELGDSALYFCASSVGLASTEAFFGQGTRLTVV.

CDR3 nucleotides: TGTGCCAGCAGCTACGGGACAGTCTGGGTGAACACTGAAGCTTTCTTT. Translation: CASSYGTVWVNTEAFF. This chain links TRBV7-2 with TRBJ1-1, with 7 nucleotides matching TRBD1. CDR3 length equals 16 residues. The V gene end was trimmed by 4 bases and the J gene end by 0 bases; junction bases not matched to a gene: 8. CDR1 and CDR2 from the germline V gene are SGHTA and FQGNSA.

V usage is TRBV2 and J usage is TRBJ2-3; 7 nucleotides match TRBD2. V shed 3 bases, J shed 6 bases, and the junction held 9 bases outside the gene matches. CDR1 SNHLY and CDR2 FYNNEI come from the germline V gene. The CDR3 contains 15 residues. The CDR3 loop reads CASSERERDRDTQYF. In DNA, the CDR3 is TGTGCCAGCAGTGAGCGGGAGCGGGATAGGGATACGCAGTATTTT.

V usage is TRBV29-1 and J usage is TRBJ2-7; D is uncertain. Germline CDR1 SQVTM, CDR2 ANQGSEA. Trimming took off 4 bases at V and 0 bases at J, with 10 bases between the two ends. The CDR3 has 13 residues. The DNA of the CDR3 is TGCAGCGTTGTGGACCTAAGCTCCTACGAGCAGTACTTC. It translates to CSVVDLSSYEQYF.

J is TRBJ2-7 and V is TRBV30; D assignment may be TRBD1 or TRBD2 (6 bases each). The CDR3 has 12 amino acids. The germline V gene encodes CDR1 GTSNPN and CDR2 SVGIG (reference sequence). V was clipped by 1 base and J by 3 bases, with 7 bases between them. This CDR3 reads CAWSEGGYEQYF. For the CDR3, the DNA is TGTGCCTGGAGTGAGGGGGGCTACGAGCAGTACTTC.

This rearrangement joins TRBV6-5 to TRBJ1-1; D perhaps matches TRBD1 (5 bases). Germline V gene lookup returns CDR1 MNHEY and CDR2 SVGAGI. Trimming took 0 bases from V and 0 from J, leaving 11 bases between them. The CDR3 loop spans 16 amino acids. CDR3 in amino acids: CASSYSPGTMNTEAFF. In DNA form, the CDR3 reads TGTGCCAGCAGTTACTCCCCAGGGACCATGAACACTGAAGCTTTCTTT.

The chain is built from TRBV4-1 and TRBJ2-3, with 7 bases matching TRBD2. This CDR3 comprises 15 residues. J gave up 2 bases and V 4 bases, and 6 bases lay outside the gene matches. The germline gives CDR1 MGHRA, CDR2 YSYEKL. Here the CDR3 reads CASSLASGTTDTQYF. The CDR3 bases are TGCGCCAGCAGCCTGGCTAGCGGAACCACAGATACGCAGTATTTT.

The chain links TRBV4-2 to TRBJ2-3, with D uncertain. V lost 4 bases to trimming and J lost 1 base, with 15 bases between them. The CDR3 extends over 16 amino acids. Per germline, CDR1 LGHNA and CDR2 YNFKEQ. CDR3 coding DNA: TGTGCCAGCAGCCCAACGCCGAGAGATGGCACAGATACGCAGTATTTT. Its protein is CASSPTPRDGTDTQYF.

CDR3: CASSLTYRAETQYF. The CDR3, as DNA: TGTGCCAGCAGCCTGACTTATCGGGCGGAGACCCAGTACTTC. The V gene is TRBV14, the J gene TRBJ2-5; D uncertain. This CDR3 comprises 14 residues. Trimming pared 4 bases from V and 5 bases from J, leaving 14 bases between. Germline V gene lookup returns CDR1 SGHDN and CDR2 FVKESK. Together with reference TRBV14 and TRBJ2-5, the CDR3 gives the full variable domain: EAGVTQFPSHSVIEKGQTVTLRCDPISGHDNLYWYRRVMGKEIKFLLHFVKESKQDESGMPNNRFLAERTGGTYSTLKVQPAELEDSGVYFCASSLTYRAETQYFGPGTRLLVL.

The CDR3 DNA reads as TGCAGTGCTACCCTGGACAGGGGGCGTTTTTTT. Translation gives CSATLDRGRFF. The rearrangement joins TRBV20-1 to TRBJ1-4, with 11 bases identical to TRBD1. Per germline, CDR1 DFQATT and CDR2 SNEGSKA (reference sequence). With V trimmed by 4 bases and J by 17 bases, 6 bases remained unmatched. The CDR3 loop spans 11 amino acids.

The CDR3 region has the DNA TGCGCCAGCAGCCAGGATGGGACTAGTAGAGGGTGGTTCTTC. Translated: CASSQDGTSRGWFF. The V gene is TRBV4-1, the J gene TRBJ2-1; 8 bases align to TRBD2. J lost 15 bases, V lost 3 bases, and 13 bases had no gene match. Germline V gives CDR1 MGHRA, CDR2 YSYEKL. The CDR3 runs to 14 residues.

The chain links TRBV11-3 to TRBJ2-7; D remains unclear. Germline V gene lookup returns CDR1 SGHNT and CDR2 YENEEA. Trimming removed 1 base at V and 5 bases at J, with 6 bases between. CDR3 length: 12 residues. Here the CDR3 DNA reads TGTGCCAGCAGCTTAGGCCCTGACGAGCAGTACTTC. Residues: CASSLGPDEQYF.

The chain uses TRBV30 and TRBJ2-7; TRBD1 matches at 7 bases. This CDR3 comprises 15 residues. V was pared by 3 bases and J by 1 base, with 9 bases of the junction left unmatched. Germline V lookup: CDR1 GTSNPN, CDR2 SVGIG (reference sequence). DNA of the CDR3: TGTGCCTGGAGCGGCACCGGGACAGCGTCCTACGAGCAGTACTTC. Protein product: CAWSGTGTASYEQYF.

The J gene is TRBJ1-1, the V gene TRBV5-6, with a possible D match to TRBD1 (5 bases). The germline CDR1 and CDR2 sequences are SGHDT and YYEEEE. V was cut by 4 bases and J by 4 bases, with 11 bases left in between. CDR3 length: 13 amino acids. The CDR3 DNA follows: TGTGCCAGCAGCCCAGGAGGGGCCACTGAAGCTTTCTTT. This translates into CASSPGGATEAFF. The full variable domain, with the rest looked up from reference TRBV5-6 and TRBJ1-1, is DAGVTQSPTHLIKTRGQQVTLRCSPKSGHDTVSWYQQALGQGPQFIFQYYEEEERQRGNFPDRFSGHQFPNYSSELNVNALLLGDSALYLCASSPGGATEAFFGQGTRLTVV.

V gene TRBV27 combines with J gene TRBJ1-2, with 7 nucleotides matching TRBD1. Germline V gene data show CDR1 as MNHEY and CDR2 as SMNVEV (reference sequence). The V gene end was trimmed by 7 bases and the J gene end by 8 bases; junction bases not matched to a gene: 16. This CDR3 contains 15 residues. This CDR3 is CASTERTGPPGGYTF. As DNA, the CDR3 is TGTGCCAGCACAGAGCGGACAGGCCCCCCTGGCGGCTACACCTTC.

In DNA, the CDR3 is TGTGCCAGCAGTTTAACAGTTCGGAATTCACCCCTCCACTTT. Translation: CASSLTVRNSPLHF. The chain has TRBV27 and TRBJ1-6; D gene uncertain. The ends were cut back, 2 bases at V and 7 bases at J, with 9 bases in the middle. CDR3 length equals 14 residues. From germline, CDR1 is MNHEY and CDR2 SMNVEV (reference sequence).

The chain carries TRBV27 and TRBJ2-3, with 8 bases fitting TRBD2. This CDR3 spans 16 amino acids. The germline V gene has CDR1 MNHEY and CDR2 SMNVEV (reference sequence). V dropped 6 bases and J dropped 1; count of bases not matched to a gene: 9. The CDR3 DNA reads as TGTGCCAGCAGACCTCGTTCGCGGGGGGGCACAGATACGCAGTATTTT. It translates to CASRPRSRGGTDTQYF.

The chain recombines TRBV6-1 with TRBJ1-5, with 8 bases matching TRBD1. This CDR3 has 15 residues. Unmatched junction bases numbered 5, after V lost 1 base and J lost 6 bases. Per germline, CDR1 MNHNS and CDR2 SASEGT. CDR3: CASSEDRGLRQPQHF. CDR3 bases: TGTGCCAGCAGTGAAGACAGGGGGTTGCGTCAGCCCCAGCATTTT.

The J gene is TRBJ2-7, the V gene TRBV15; 7 bases agree with TRBD1. The CDR3 totals 14 residues. Looked up from germline, CDR1 is LNHNV and CDR2 is YYDKDF (reference sequence). Losses at the gene ends were 4 bases for V and 6 bases for J; bases not matched to a gene: 9. CDR3 in amino acids: CATSTDRVAPEQYF. The CDR3 DNA reads as TGTGCCACCAGCACCGACAGGGTAGCCCCCGAGCAGTACTTC.

The chain couples TRBV6-5 to TRBJ2-1; TRBD1 or TRBD2 may be the D gene (5 bases each). Germline lookup yields CDR1 MNHEY and CDR2 SVGAGI. V was cut by 2 bases and J by 10 bases, with 15 bases left in between. This CDR3 has 14 residues. DNA of the CDR3: TGTGCCAGCAGTTACGCGGTCTCGGGACGCGAGCAGTTCTTC. The encoded protein is CASSYAVSGREQFF.

The chain joins TRBV2 to TRBJ2-1, with D maybe TRBD2 (6 bases). Germline CDR1 SNHLY, CDR2 FYNNEI. The CDR3 is made up of 14 amino acids. Trimming removed 6 bases at V and 1 base at J, with 10 bases between. In DNA form, the CDR3 reads TGTGCCAGCAGGCCGGCGGGATCCTACAATGAGCAGTTCTTC. Translation: CASRPAGSYNEQFF.

The chain links TRBV19 to TRBJ2-2; D possibly uses TRBD1 or TRBD2 (5 bases each). CDR1 and CDR2 from the germline V gene are LNHDA and SQIVND (reference sequence). The length of the CDR3 is 15 residues. V lost 9 bases, J lost 6 bases, and 20 bases lay in between. This chain's CDR3 is CASLSVGSGPGELFF. The CDR3 DNA is TGTGCCAGCCTTAGCGTTGGATCGGGGCCCGGGGAGCTGTTTTTT.

The chain couples TRBV10-1 to TRBJ2-7; tentative D call: TRBD1 (5 bases). The V gene lost 3 bases and the J gene lost 1 base, with 7 bases spanning the gap. The CDR3 is made up of 13 amino acids. Per germline, CDR1 WNHNN and CDR2 SYGVQD (reference sequence). The CDR3 sequence: CASSERGSYEQYF. CDR3 sequence (DNA): TGCGCCAGCAGTGAAAGGGGTTCCTACGAGCAGTACTTC.

Here the CDR3 DNA reads TGTGCCACCAGCAGAGGGGTTGTGGGACAGAGTTACGAGCAGTACTTC. Protein product: CATSRGVVGQSYEQYF. V is TRBV15 and J is TRBJ2-7; 7 bases align to TRBD1. Germline loops: CDR1 LNHNV, CDR2 YYDKDF (reference sequence). This CDR3 contains 16 residues. The trim removed 1 base at V and 4 bases at J, leaving 10 bases unmatched.